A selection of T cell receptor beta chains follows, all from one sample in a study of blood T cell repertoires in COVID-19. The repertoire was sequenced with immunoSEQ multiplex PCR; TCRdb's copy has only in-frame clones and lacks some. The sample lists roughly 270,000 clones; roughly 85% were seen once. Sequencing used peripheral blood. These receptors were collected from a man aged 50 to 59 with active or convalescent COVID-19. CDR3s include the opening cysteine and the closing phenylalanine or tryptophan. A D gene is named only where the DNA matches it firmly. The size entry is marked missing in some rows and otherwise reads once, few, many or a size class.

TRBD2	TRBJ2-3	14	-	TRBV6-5	TGTGCCAGCAGAGAGACTAGCGGGAGAGATACGCAGTATTTT	CASRETSGRDTQYF
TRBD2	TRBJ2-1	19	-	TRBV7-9	TGTGCCAGCAGCTTAGCGCAGGGACTAGCGGGAGGGCCGAACAATGAGCAGTTCTTC	CASSLAQGLAGGPNNEQFF
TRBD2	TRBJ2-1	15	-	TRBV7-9	TGTGCCAGCAGCCGAGGGACTACCTCCTACAATGAGCAGTTCTTC	CASSRGTTSYNEQFF
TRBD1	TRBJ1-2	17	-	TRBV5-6	TGTGCCAGCACCATAAAAGGAGGCAGGGGGCATAACTATGGCTACACCTTC	CASTIKGGRGHNYGYTF
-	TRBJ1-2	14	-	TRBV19	TGTGCCAGTAGTCCCGCGACCCACGCGGATGGCTACACCTTC	CASSPATHADGYTF
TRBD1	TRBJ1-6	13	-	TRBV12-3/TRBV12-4	TGTGCCAGCAGGGGACAGAATAATTCACCCCTCCACTTT	CASRGQNNSPLHF
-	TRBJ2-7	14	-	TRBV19	TGTGCCAGTAGTGAGCAGGGGTCTACCTACGAGCAGTACTTC	CASSEQGSTYEQYF
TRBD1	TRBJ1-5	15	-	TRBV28	TGTGCCAGCAGGCAATTGGACAGGGAAGGGCAGCCCCAGCATTTT	CASRQLDREGQPQHF
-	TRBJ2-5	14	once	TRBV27	TGTGCCAGCAGTTTTCGAGGGGGGGGAGAGACCCAGTACTTC	CASSFRGGGETQYF
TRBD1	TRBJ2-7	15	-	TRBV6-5	TGTGCCAGCAGTTACTTCACAGGGGGCTCCTACGAGCAGTACTTC	CASSYFTGGSYEQYF
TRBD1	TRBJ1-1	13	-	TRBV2	TGTGCCAGCAGGGGACAGCCGAACACTGAAGCTTTCTTT	CASRGQPNTEAFF
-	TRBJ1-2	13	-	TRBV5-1	TGCGCCAGCAGCCCAGCCTCGGGGTATGGCTACACCTTC	CASSPASGYGYTF
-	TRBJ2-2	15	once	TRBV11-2	TGTGCCAGCAGCAACCTGCGAGGAGTCACCGGGGAGCTGTTTTTT	CASSNLRGVTGELFF
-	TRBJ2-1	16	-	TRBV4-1	TGCGCCAGCAGCCAAGGTCGGAGGAACTCCTACAATGAGCAGTTCTTC	CASSQGRRNSYNEQFF
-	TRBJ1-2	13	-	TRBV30	TGTGCCTGGAGTTTGGCGGAGGGCTATGGCTACACCTTC	CAWSLAEGYGYTF
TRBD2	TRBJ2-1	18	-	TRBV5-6	TGTGCCAGCAGCTTGGCCCAGGGGACTAGCGGGATCTCAGCACGGCAGTTCTTC	CASSLAQGTSGISARQFF
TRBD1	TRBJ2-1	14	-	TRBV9	TGTGCCAGCAGCCTGTGGGACAGAAACAATGAGCAGTTCTTC	CASSLWDRNNEQFF
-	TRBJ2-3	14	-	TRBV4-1	TGCGCCAGCAGCCAACCGACAGGATCAGATACGCAGTATTTT	CASSQPTGSDTQYF
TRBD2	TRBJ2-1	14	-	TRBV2	TGTGCCAGCAGTCTTCTAGCGGGAGGCAGTGAGCAGTTCTTC	CASSLLAGGSEQFF
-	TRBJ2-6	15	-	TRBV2	TGTGCCAGCAGTGCAAGACTCTCTGGGGCCAACGTCCTGACTTTC	CASSARLSGANVLTF
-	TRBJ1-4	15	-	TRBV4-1	TGCGCCAGCAGCCAAGAGGTCAGGGTGGGTGAAAAACTGTTTTTT	CASSQEVRVGEKLFF
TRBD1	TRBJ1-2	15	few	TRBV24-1	TGTGCCACCAGTGACGGGGACAGGGGGAACTATGGCTACACCTTC	CATSDGDRGNYGYTF
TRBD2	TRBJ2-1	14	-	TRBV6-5	TGTGCCAGGTACGGACTAGCGGGGTACAATGAGCAGTTCTTC	CARYGLAGYNEQFF
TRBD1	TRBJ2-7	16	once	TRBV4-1	TGCGCCAGCAGCCAAAGGGGTGGACAGGGAAGTAACGAGCAGTACTTC	CASSQRGGQGSNEQYF
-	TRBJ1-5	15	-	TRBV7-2	TGTGCCAGCAGCTTAGCGGCAGGGAGCAATCAGCCCCAGCATTTT	CASSLAAGSNQPQHF
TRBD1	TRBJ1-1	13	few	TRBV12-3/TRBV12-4	TGTGCCAGCAGTTTGGACAACAGGGGAGCGGCTTTCTTT	CASSLDNRGAAFF
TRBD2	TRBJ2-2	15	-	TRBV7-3	TGTGCCAGCAGTCCCGGGACTAGTAGAGCCGGGGAGCTGTTTTTT	CASSPGTSRAGELFF
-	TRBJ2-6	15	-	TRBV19	TGTGCCAGTAGCCCGCGATTCTCTGGGGCCAACGTCCTGACTTTC	CASSPRFSGANVLTF
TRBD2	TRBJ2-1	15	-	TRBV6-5	TGTGCCAGCATTCCGACTAGCGGCCCGTACAATGAGCAGTTCTTC	CASIPTSGPYNEQFF
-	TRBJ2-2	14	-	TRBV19	TGTGCCAGTAGGGGGAGTAGGAACACCGGGGAGCTGTTTTTT	CASRGSRNTGELFF
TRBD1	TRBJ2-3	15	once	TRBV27	TGTGCCAGCAGATCGATCGGACAGGGGACAGATACGCAGTATTTT	CASRSIGQGTDTQYF
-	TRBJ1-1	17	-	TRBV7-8	TGTGCCAGCAGCTTAGTGACCTCCGGGTCCCTGAACACTGAAGCTTTCTTT	CASSLVTSGSLNTEAFF
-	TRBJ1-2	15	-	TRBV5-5	TGTGCCAGCAGCTTGGCCGGGGGTGCCAACTATGGCTACACCTTC	CASSLAGGANYGYTF
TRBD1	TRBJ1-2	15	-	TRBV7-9	TGTGCCAGCAGCTTAGGGAGACAGGGGGACTATGGCTACACCTTC	CASSLGRQGDYGYTF
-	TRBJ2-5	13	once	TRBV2	TGTGCCAGCAGTGGCCCTAGCGCGGAGACCCAGTACTTC	CASSGPSAETQYF
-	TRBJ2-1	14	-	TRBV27	TGTGCCAGCAGTTTCCGGGATTCTACCGGTGAGCAGTTCTTC	CASSFRDSTGEQFF
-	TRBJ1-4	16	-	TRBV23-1	TGCGCCAGCAGTCAATCAACGACCAGGTTAAATGAAAAACTGTTTTTT	CASSQSTTRLNEKLFF
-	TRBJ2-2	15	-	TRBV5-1	TGCGCCAGCAGCCGGGGGAGCTCGAACACCGGGGAGCTGTTTTTT	CASSRGSSNTGELFF
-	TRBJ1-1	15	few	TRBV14	TGTGCCAGCAGCCCCAGGGGCCAGGGAGGGACTGAAGCTTTCTTT	CASSPRGQGGTEAFF
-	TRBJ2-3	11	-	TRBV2	TGTGCCAGCAGTCCGGGGTGGACGTCATCATGG	CASSPGWTSSW
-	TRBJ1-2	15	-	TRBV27	TGTGCCAGCAGTTTGCGGGCAGGCCCGAACTATGGCTACACCTTC	CASSLRAGPNYGYTF
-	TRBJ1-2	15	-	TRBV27	TGTGCCAGCAGTCCGCGACTCGTCGGAGTAGGAGGCTACACCTTC	CASSPRLVGVGGYTF
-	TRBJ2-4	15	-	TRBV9	TGTGCCAGCAGCGAATCCTCTAGCGTACCGAACATTCAGTACTTC	CASSESSSVPNIQYF
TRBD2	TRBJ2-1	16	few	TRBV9	TGTGCCAGCACACCGGTGGGGACTAGTGTCCTCAATGAGCAGTTCTTC	CASTPVGTSVLNEQFF
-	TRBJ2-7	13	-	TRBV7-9	TGTGCCAGCACACCCGGAGAGTCCTACGAGCAGTACTTC	CASTPGESYEQYF
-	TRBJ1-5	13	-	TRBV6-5	TGTGCCAGCACTGGCCAGGCCCACAAGCCCCAGCATTTT	CASTGQAHKPQHF
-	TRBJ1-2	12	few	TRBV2	TGTGCCAGCCAGGCGGCAGGGGATGGCTACACCTTC	CASQAAGDGYTF
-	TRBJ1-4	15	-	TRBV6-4	TGTGCCAGCAGAAGGGTTCGTGTCGTCTCGGGGAAACTGTTTTTT	CASRRVRVVSGKLFF
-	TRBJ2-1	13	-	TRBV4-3	TGCGCCAGCAGCCAAGCACAGGGTAATGAGCAGTTCTTC	CASSQAQGNEQFF
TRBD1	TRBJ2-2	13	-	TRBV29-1	TGCAGCGTCCGGGACAGGGGAAACGGGGAGCTGTTTTTT	CSVRDRGNGELFF
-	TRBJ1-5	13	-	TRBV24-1	TGTGCCACCAGTGAGCAGGGGAATCAGCCCCAGCATTTT	CATSEQGNQPQHF
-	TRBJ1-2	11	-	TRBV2	TGTGCCGGTTCGACAGGCTATGGCTACACCTTC	CAGSTGYGYTF
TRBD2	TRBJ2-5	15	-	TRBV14	TGTGCCAGCAGACGTGGACTAGCGGGAGAAGAGACCCAGTACTTC	CASRRGLAGEETQYF
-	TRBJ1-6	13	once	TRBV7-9	TGTGCCAGCAGCTTAGACCTGGCTTCACCCCTCCACTTT	CASSLDLASPLHF
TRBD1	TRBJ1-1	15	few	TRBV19	TGTGCCAGTTCGCGTCAGGGGGGTGTGAGCACTGAAGCTTTCTTT	CASSRQGGVSTEAFF
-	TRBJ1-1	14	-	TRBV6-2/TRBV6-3	TGTGCCAGCAGTTACCCCCCTTCGAACACTGAAGCTTTCTTT	CASSYPPSNTEAFF
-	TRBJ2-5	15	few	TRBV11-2	TGTGCCAGCAGCTTAGGAGGAACATTTCAAGAGACCCAGTACTTC	CASSLGGTFQETQYF
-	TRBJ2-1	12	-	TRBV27	TGTGCCAGCAGTTTAGCCGGGGATGAGCAGTTCTTC	CASSLAGDEQFF
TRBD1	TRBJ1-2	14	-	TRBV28	TGTGCCAGCAGTTGGACAGGGCTTAACTATGGCTACACCTTC	CASSWTGLNYGYTF
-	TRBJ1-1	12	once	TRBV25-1	TGTGCCAGCAGGGAGGGAAACACTGAAGCTTTCTTT	CASREGNTEAFF